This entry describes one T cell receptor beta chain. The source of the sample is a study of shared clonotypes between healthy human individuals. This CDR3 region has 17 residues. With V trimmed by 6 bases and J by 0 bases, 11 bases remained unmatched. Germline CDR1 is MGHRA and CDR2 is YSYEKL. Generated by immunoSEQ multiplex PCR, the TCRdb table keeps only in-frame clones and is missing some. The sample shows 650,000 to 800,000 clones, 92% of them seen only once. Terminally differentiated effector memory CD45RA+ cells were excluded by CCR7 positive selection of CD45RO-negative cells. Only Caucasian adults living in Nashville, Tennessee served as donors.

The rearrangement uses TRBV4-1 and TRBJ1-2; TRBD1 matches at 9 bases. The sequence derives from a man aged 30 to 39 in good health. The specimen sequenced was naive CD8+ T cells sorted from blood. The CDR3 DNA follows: TGCGCCAGCAGGGTGCGGGACAGGGTCGGAGCTAACTATGGCTACACCTTC. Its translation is CASRVRDRVGANYGYTF.